This TCR beta chain emerged from a study of identifying expanded T cells in peripheral blood. The repertoire was sequenced with immunoSEQ multiplex PCR; TCRdb's copy has only in-frame clones and lacks some. The data hold around 130,000 clones, with 70% to 90% observed a single time. In germline, CDR1 is SEHNR, CDR2 FQNEAQ (reference sequence). The CDR3 covers 16 residues. The V and J ends lost 6 bases and 0 bases, in that order; junction bases with no gene match: 9. Sequences were obtained from blood. The clonotype originates from a person aged 18 to 75 in good health. V is TRBV7-9 and J is TRBJ2-7, with 9 bases lining up with TRBD1. CDR3 loop: CASRDTGTGSSYEQYF. The CDR3 coding sequence is TGTGCCAGCAGAGACACCGGGACAGGGTCCTCCTACGAGCAGTACTTC.